This TCR beta chain was sequenced for a study of T-cell reconstitution after alpha-beta-depleted transplantation in children. Comments on this clonotype: The antigen is not known.

TCRbeta library construction was performed incorporating unique molecular identifiers. TCRdb analysed the PCR reads with MiXCR anew, one entry per CDR3 protein. The data hold about 830,000 distinct CDR3 sequences, with about 16% observed a single time. Broader study findings: Where alpha-beta T cells came from about two months after transplant was reportedly several hundred expanded graft clones. High day-60 TCRbeta diversity in some patients came from surviving recipient T cells and thymic progenitors.

In germline, CDR1 is SEHNR, CDR2 FQNEAQ (reference sequence). The CDR3 is 15 amino acids. The V gene end was trimmed by 7 bases and the J gene end by 2 bases; junction bases not matched to a gene: 3. The chain is built from TRBV7-9 and TRBJ2-1, with 12 bases lining up with TRBD1. The sequence was obtained from a male patient younger than 18 who had a stem cell transplant for acute lymphoblastic leukemia, so the T cells may come from the graft donor. Sequenced here: PBMCs, mostly from graft donor cells, sampled 360 days after TCRalphabeta/CD19-depleted stem cell transplant. The CDR3 coding sequence is TGTGCCAGCACCGGGACAGGGGGCGCCTACAATGAGCAGTTCTTC. Its protein product is CASTGTGGAYNEQFF.